The clone carrying this T cell receptor beta chain has a single count. Distinct nucleotide sequences in the sample also encode this CDR3. This entry comes from a study of technical replicates of blood from a few donors. Germline V gene sequence: CDR1 LNHDA, CDR2 SQIVND (reference sequence). There are 14 residues in the CDR3. Trimming took 1 base from V and 3 from J, leaving 7 bases between them. Sequencing was performed with immunoSEQ multiplex PCR; in TCRdb, only in-frame clones are kept and a portion is missing. The data contain approximately 97,000 clones, 95% to 96% of them seen just once; the ten biggest clones take up approximately 0.38%.

The sequencing input was T cells isolated from PBMCs. This chain links TRBV19 with TRBJ1-5, with no clear D. The source is a human donor in good health. The CDR3 loop reads CASSIGQSNQPQHF. Written as DNA, the CDR3 is TGTGCCAGTAGTATAGGCCAGTCCAATCAGCCCCAGCATTTT. Combining the CDR3 with reference TRBV19 and TRBJ1-5 gives the whole variable domain DGGITQSPKYLFRKEGQNVTLSCEQNLNHDAMYWYRQDPGQGLRLIYYSQIVNDFQKGDIAEGYSVSREKKESFPLTVTSAQKNPTAFYLCASSIGQSNQPQHFGDGTRLSIL.